These T cell receptor beta chains were read from a single sample in a study of OX40 agonist ivuxolimab in advanced cancers. Assay used: immunoSEQ multiplex PCR; TCRdb lists only in-frame clones, some missing. The repertoire consists of 100,000 to 150,000 clones, with 80% to 95% occurring once and the leading ten covering more than 0.15%. Sequences were derived from CD4+ or CD8+ T cells sorted from blood, sampled in a trial of the OX40 agonist ivuxolimab. These receptors all come from an adult with an advanced solid tumor such as melanoma, head and neck, liver or kidney cancer. The CDR3 runs from the conserved cysteine through the conserved F or W. The order of the fields is D gene, J gene, clone size, V gene, CDR3 DNA, CDR3 protein. A D gene is named only where the DNA matches it firmly. Size values are once, few and many counts, or a class for expanded clones, and some rows have none.

D gene: .
J gene: TRBJ2-3
clone size: .
V gene: TRBV6-5
CDR3 DNA: TGTGCCAGCAGTTACTCCAATCGCCCAGATACGCAGTATTTT
CDR3 protein: CASSYSNRPDTQYF

D gene: .
J gene: TRBJ1-1
clone size: .
V gene: TRBV6-5
CDR3 DNA: TGTGCCAGCAGTCTTCATTGGCGGACTGAAGCTTTCTTT
CDR3 protein: CASSLHWRTEAFF

D gene: .
J gene: TRBJ1-1
clone size: .
V gene: TRBV7-3
CDR3 DNA: TGTGCCAGCAGCTTATCAGGGTACCCTGAAGCTTTCTTT
CDR3 protein: CASSLSGYPEAFF

D gene: TRBD2
J gene: TRBJ2-7
clone size: .
V gene: TRBV5-4
CDR3 DNA: TGTGCCAGCAGCCGCCCGGGACTAGGAGTCAACGAGCAGTACTTC
CDR3 protein: CASSRPGLGVNEQYF

D gene: .
J gene: TRBJ1-1
clone size: .
V gene: TRBV27
CDR3 DNA: TGTGCCAGCACCTCCTTCGGTCCCGGGGGGGCGGAAACTGAAGCTTTCTTT
CDR3 protein: CASTSFGPGGAETEAFF

D gene: TRBD1
J gene: TRBJ1-2
clone size: .
V gene: TRBV19
CDR3 DNA: TGTGCCAGTAGCCACAGGGGGGGGGCTAACTATGGCTACACCTTC
CDR3 protein: CASSHRGGANYGYTF

D gene: TRBD1
J gene: TRBJ2-5
clone size: .
V gene: TRBV5-1
CDR3 DNA: TGCGCCAGCAGCACCCGGGACAGTGGGGAGACCCAGTACTTC
CDR3 protein: CASSTRDSGETQYF

D gene: .
J gene: TRBJ1-2
clone size: once
V gene: TRBV9
CDR3 DNA: TGTGCCAGCAGCGTAGGACGGCTTAATTATGGCTACACCTTC
CDR3 protein: CASSVGRLNYGYTF

D gene: .
J gene: TRBJ2-1
clone size: .
V gene: TRBV5-1
CDR3 DNA: TGCGCCAGCGCGCGGGGGCAGACGAGCTCCTACAATGAGCAGTTCTTC
CDR3 protein: CASARGQTSSYNEQFF

D gene: .
J gene: TRBJ1-5
clone size: .
V gene: TRBV19
CDR3 DNA: TGTGCCAGTAGAACGCAGGCTGATCGCAATCAGCCCCAGCATTTT
CDR3 protein: CASRTQADRNQPQHF

D gene: TRBD2
J gene: TRBJ2-7
clone size: .
V gene: TRBV11-2
CDR3 DNA: TGTGCCAGCAGCTCCGGACTAGCGGGCAGCTCCTACGAGCAGTACTTC
CDR3 protein: CASSSGLAGSSYEQYF

D gene: TRBD1
J gene: TRBJ2-2
clone size: .
V gene: TRBV2
CDR3 DNA: TGTGCCAGCAGTGACGGGACAGAAAACACCGGGGAGCTGTTTTTT
CDR3 protein: CASSDGTENTGELFF

D gene: .
J gene: TRBJ1-4
clone size: .
V gene: TRBV5-5
CDR3 DNA: TGTGCCAGCAGCTACGGACAGTATAATGAAAAACTGTTTTTT
CDR3 protein: CASSYGQYNEKLFF

D gene: .
J gene: TRBJ2-7
clone size: .
V gene: TRBV5-1
CDR3 DNA: TGCGCCAGCAGGAATAACCTCGAGAGGGTAGGTCTGTACTTC
CDR3 protein: CASRNNLERVGLYF

D gene: .
J gene: TRBJ2-1
clone size: .
V gene: TRBV10-3
CDR3 DNA: TGTGCCATCAGTGAGACGACTGGCAGCTCCTACAATGAGCAGTTCTTC
CDR3 protein: CAISETTGSSYNEQFF

D gene: .
J gene: TRBJ1-5
clone size: .
V gene: TRBV18
CDR3 DNA: TGTGCCAGCTCAGTCAGGACGGATAGCAATCAGCCCCAGCATTTT
CDR3 protein: CASSVRTDSNQPQHF

D gene: .
J gene: TRBJ1-5
clone size: .
V gene: TRBV6-1
CDR3 DNA: TGTGCCAGCAGTGAATTAGGAAGGGGGAGGAATCAGCCCCAGCATTTT
CDR3 protein: CASSELGRGRNQPQHF

D gene: .
J gene: TRBJ2-3
clone size: .
V gene: TRBV7-9
CDR3 DNA: TGTGCCAGCAGCCCGGGGGGGGACAGAGGCACAGATACGCAGTATTTT
CDR3 protein: CASSPGGDRGTDTQYF

D gene: .
J gene: TRBJ2-5
clone size: .
V gene: TRBV29-1
CDR3 DNA: TGCAGCGTTGGATTCGCCCAAGAGACCCAGTACTTC
CDR3 protein: CSVGFAQETQYF

D gene: .
J gene: TRBJ2-2
clone size: .
V gene: TRBV7-2
CDR3 DNA: TGTGCCAGCAGCTTAGGCGGGACGCCCGCGAACACCGGGGAGCTGTTTTTT
CDR3 protein: CASSLGGTPANTGELFF

D gene: .
J gene: TRBJ2-5
clone size: once
V gene: TRBV7-9
CDR3 DNA: TGTGCCAGCAGCATCGCAGGGCAAGAGACCCAGTACTTC
CDR3 protein: CASSIAGQETQYF

D gene: .
J gene: TRBJ1-1
clone size: .
V gene: TRBV6-5
CDR3 DNA: TGTGCCAGCAGTCGCCCCGACAGGAACACTGAAGCTTTCTTT
CDR3 protein: CASSRPDRNTEAFF

D gene: TRBD2
J gene: TRBJ2-7
clone size: .
V gene: TRBV28
CDR3 DNA: TGTGCCAGCATTTCAACCGGGACTAGCTCCTACGAGCAGTACTTC
CDR3 protein: CASISTGTSSYEQYF

D gene: TRBD1
J gene: TRBJ2-7
clone size: .
V gene: TRBV5-4
CDR3 DNA: TGTGCCAGCAGCTTCCCCCAGAGGGGGCCTTACAACGAGCAGTACTTC
CDR3 protein: CASSFPQRGPYNEQYF

D gene: .
J gene: TRBJ2-7
clone size: once
V gene: TRBV28
CDR3 DNA: TGTGCCAGCAGTTTAATCTCGGTATCCGAGCAGTACTTC
CDR3 protein: CASSLISVSEQYF

D gene: TRBD2
J gene: TRBJ2-5
clone size: .
V gene: TRBV5-4
CDR3 DNA: TGTGCCAGCAGCTTGGGGGGGCTAGCGGGGCAAGAGACCCAGTACTTC
CDR3 protein: CASSLGGLAGQETQYF

D gene: .
J gene: TRBJ1-5
clone size: once
V gene: TRBV4-1
CDR3 DNA: TGCGCCAGCAGCCAAGATCGGGGGGTCCCTAGCAATCAGCCCCAGCATTTT
CDR3 protein: CASSQDRGVPSNQPQHF

D gene: .
J gene: TRBJ2-7
clone size: .
V gene: TRBV25-1
CDR3 DNA: TGTGCCAGCAGTGATACCCTGGGGCAGAGCTCCTACGAGCAGTACTTC
CDR3 protein: CASSDTLGQSSYEQYF

D gene: .
J gene: TRBJ1-2
clone size: .
V gene: TRBV21-1
CDR3 DNA: TGTGCCAGCAGCAATAACCGGACAGGGAACGACCTCTATGGCTACACCTTC
CDR3 protein: CASSNNRTGNDLYGYTF

D gene: TRBD1
J gene: TRBJ2-5
clone size: .
V gene: TRBV5-6
CDR3 DNA: TGTGCCAGCAGCGTGGACAGGGGCCAAGAGACCCAGTACTTC
CDR3 protein: CASSVDRGQETQYF

D gene: .
J gene: TRBJ2-5
clone size: .
V gene: TRBV15
CDR3 DNA: TGTGCCACCAGCAGAGAGCCTCGGGGAGTTGGGGAGACCCAGTACTTC
CDR3 protein: CATSREPRGVGETQYF

D gene: TRBD1
J gene: TRBJ2-1
clone size: .
V gene: TRBV5-4
CDR3 DNA: TGTGCCAGCAGCCAAACGGGGAGACAGGGGGTCGGGGCCGAGCAGTTCTTC
CDR3 protein: CASSQTGRQGVGAEQFF

D gene: .
J gene: TRBJ1-4
clone size: .
V gene: TRBV5-4
CDR3 DNA: TGTGCCAGCAGTTTGGAGGCAACTAATGAAAAACTGTTTTTT
CDR3 protein: CASSLEATNEKLFF

D gene: .
J gene: TRBJ1-2
clone size: .
V gene: TRBV19
CDR3 DNA: TGTGCCAGTAGTATCTCAGATTATGGCTACACCTTC
CDR3 protein: CASSISDYGYTF

D gene: .
J gene: TRBJ2-5
clone size: .
V gene: TRBV7-2
CDR3 DNA: TGTGCCAGCAGCTTTAGCAGGATCCAAGAGACCCAGTACTTC
CDR3 protein: CASSFSRIQETQYF

D gene: TRBD2
J gene: TRBJ2-1
clone size: .
V gene: TRBV7-3
CDR3 DNA: TGTGCCAGCAGCCTCAATAGGGAGGGTGAGCAGTTCTTC
CDR3 protein: CASSLNREGEQFF

D gene: .
J gene: TRBJ1-5
clone size: .
V gene: TRBV5-8
CDR3 DNA: TGTGCCAGCAGCTTGGACGGAGGGGTGGATCAGCCCCAGCATTTT
CDR3 protein: CASSLDGGVDQPQHF

D gene: .
J gene: TRBJ2-1
clone size: .
V gene: TRBV7-2
CDR3 DNA: TGTGCCAGCGTTAGGGCCATTTACAATGAGCAGTTCTTC
CDR3 protein: CASVRAIYNEQFF

D gene: .
J gene: TRBJ1-2
clone size: .
V gene: TRBV19
CDR3 DNA: TGTGCCAGTAGTTCTGGACGGAGGAGAACTAACTATGGCTACACCTTC
CDR3 protein: CASSSGRRRTNYGYTF

D gene: TRBD2
J gene: TRBJ2-1
clone size: .
V gene: TRBV4-1
CDR3 DNA: TGCGCCAGCAGTAAGGCCGGGACTAGAAGTGGCAATGAGCAGTTCTTC
CDR3 protein: CASSKAGTRSGNEQFF

D gene: .
J gene: TRBJ1-2
clone size: .
V gene: TRBV30
CDR3 DNA: TGTGCCTGGAGTGTACAATCCCAGGGGAGCGATGGCTACACCTTC
CDR3 protein: CAWSVQSQGSDGYTF

D gene: .
J gene: TRBJ2-3
clone size: .
V gene: TRBV5-4
CDR3 DNA: TGTGCCAGCAGCCTGGGTGGGCCCTCGGGGGATACGCAGTATTTT
CDR3 protein: CASSLGGPSGDTQYF

D gene: .
J gene: TRBJ2-1
clone size: .
V gene: TRBV5-4
CDR3 DNA: TGTGCCAGCAGCAAAACAGTAATCCATGAGCAGTTCTTC
CDR3 protein: CASSKTVIHEQFF

D gene: .
J gene: TRBJ2-7
clone size: .
V gene: TRBV11-2
CDR3 DNA: TGTGCCAGCAGCTCCAACTCCGGGACCTTCTACGAGCAGTACTTC
CDR3 protein: CASSSNSGTFYEQYF

D gene: .
J gene: TRBJ2-2
clone size: .
V gene: TRBV7-2
CDR3 DNA: TGTGCCAGCAGCTTAGTATCAAACACCGGGGAGCTGTTTTTT
CDR3 protein: CASSLVSNTGELFF

D gene: .
J gene: TRBJ1-1
clone size: .
V gene: TRBV7-3
CDR3 DNA: TGTGCCAGCAGCAAAACAAGGAACACTGAAGCTTTCTTT
CDR3 protein: CASSKTRNTEAFF

D gene: TRBD1
J gene: TRBJ1-2
clone size: .
V gene: TRBV7-2
CDR3 DNA: TGTGCCAGCAGGACCGGACAGGGCCAAGTTGGCTACACCTTC
CDR3 protein: CASRTGQGQVGYTF

D gene: .
J gene: TRBJ2-5
clone size: .
V gene: TRBV11-2
CDR3 DNA: TGTGCCAGCAGCAGTGGGCTCCAAGAGACCCAGTACTTC
CDR3 protein: CASSSGLQETQYF

D gene: TRBD1
J gene: TRBJ1-1
clone size: .
V gene: TRBV11-2
CDR3 DNA: TGTGCCAGCAGGGGGACAGGAGTTACGAACACTGAAGCTTTCTTT
CDR3 protein: CASRGTGVTNTEAFF

D gene: TRBD1
J gene: TRBJ2-5
clone size: .
V gene: TRBV28
CDR3 DNA: TGTGCCAGCAGGACAGGGGGAAAACAAGAGACCCAGTACTTC
CDR3 protein: CASRTGGKQETQYF

D gene: .
J gene: TRBJ1-5
clone size: .
V gene: TRBV28
CDR3 DNA: TGTGCCAGCAGTTTAGAGGATCAGCCCCAGCATTTT
CDR3 protein: CASSLEDQPQHF

D gene: .
J gene: TRBJ2-1
clone size: .
V gene: TRBV5-1
CDR3 DNA: TGCGCCAGCAGTTGGGGGGAGTCCTACAATGAGCAGTTCTTC
CDR3 protein: CASSWGESYNEQFF

D gene: TRBD2
J gene: TRBJ2-3
clone size: once
V gene: TRBV25-1
CDR3 DNA: TGTGCCAGCAGGGGGGGGTCCGGCACAGATACGCAGTATTTT
CDR3 protein: CASRGGSGTDTQYF

D gene: .
J gene: TRBJ1-3
clone size: .
V gene: TRBV4-3
CDR3 DNA: TGCGCCAGCAGCCAAGAAAACCTCTCTGGAAACACCATATATTTT
CDR3 protein: CASSQENLSGNTIYF

D gene: TRBD1
J gene: TRBJ1-2
clone size: .
V gene: TRBV6-5
CDR3 DNA: TGTGCCAGCAGTTACTCGAGGACAGGGCAACATGGCTACACCTTC
CDR3 protein: CASSYSRTGQHGYTF

D gene: .
J gene: TRBJ2-7
clone size: once
V gene: TRBV18
CDR3 DNA: TGTGCCAGCTCCGCTGCTGGAGAGTACGAGCAGTACTTC
CDR3 protein: CASSAAGEYEQYF

D gene: .
J gene: TRBJ2-5
clone size: .
V gene: TRBV19
CDR3 DNA: TGTGCCAGTAGTCCGGAGGGAGGAGGAGAGACCCAGTACTTC
CDR3 protein: CASSPEGGGETQYF